This TCR beta chain originates from a study of blood T cell repertoires in COVID-19. Study-level information: PBMCs, B-cell-depleted T cells, or T cells provided the cDNA or gDNA that made up the material.

The germline V and J ends were trimmed by 5 bases and 0 bases, with 8 bases remaining between them. This CDR3 has 14 amino acids. CDR1 is SGHNT and CDR2 is YENEEA in the germline V gene. Per the authors' pipeline: Using reference gene primer amplification, nucleated cell counts were estimated. Generated by immunoSEQ multiplex PCR, the TCRdb table keeps only in-frame clones and is missing some. Clone size and the V and J calls come from that table; the DNA yielded D and trimming. Of around 120,000 clones in the sample, about 89% were seen once. Sequenced: peripheral blood. This TCR was recovered from a woman between 65 and 79 years old with acute or convalescent COVID-19. This chain joins TRBV11-3 and TRBJ1-3; no definite D call. CDR3 sequence (DNA): TGTGCCAGCAGCCCAGGCCACTCTGGAAACACCATATATTTT. Amino acids: CASSPGHSGNTIYF.